These 27 T cell receptor beta chains were all obtained from the same sample, sequenced in a study of cytomegalovirus exposure and HLA in healthy donors (dated by TCRdb to about 2017). Receptor libraries were prepared by the immunoSEQ multiplex PCR assay. The multiplex PCR relied on a mix of 60 forward primers for TCR Vbeta segments and 13 reverse primers for TCR Jbeta segments. TCRdb took this table from immuneACCESS and kept in-frame rearrangements with V and J called. Such tables lack part of the clones; where checked against another copy, unresolved V genes explain under half of the gap, and the rest is unexplained. The sample table lists fewer than 180,000 clones, 63% of them with a count of one. The top ten clonotypes cover roughly 7% of the sample. Sequenced input: PBMCs. The source of these receptors is a woman aged 60-70 years in good health and CMV-seropositive.

This clone was seen just once. The genes are TRBV28 and TRBJ2-5; 9 bases are a match to TRBD2. V lost 1 base and J lost 4; bases outside the gene matches: 7. Germline V CDR1 and CDR2: MDHEN, SYDVKM. The CDR3 is 16 amino acids. CDR3 sequence (DNA): TGTGCCAGCAGTTTATTCGTTGTGCGGGAGGGAGAGACCCAGTACTTC. The encoded protein is CASSLFVVREGETQYF.

This chain connects TRBV23-1 to TRBJ2-3; a weak D match, TRBD2 (5 bases). TRBV23-1 is sorted into the ORF group, with uncertain function. V was shortened by 3 bases and J by 3 bases, with 16 bases between the two germline ends. The CDR3 runs 16 residues. CDR3 DNA sequence: TGCGCCAGCAGTCATAATGCGCGAGGGAGAACAGATACGCAGTATTTT. Translated, it gives CASSHNARGRTDTQYF.

For this clone: Other DNA sequences in the same sample also yield this CDR3. V gene TRBV5-1 combines with J gene TRBJ2-1; D possibly corresponds to TRBD2 (5 bases). Germline loops: CDR1 SGHRS, CDR2 YFSETQ. V was trimmed by 1 base and J by 0 bases, leaving 8 bases between them. The CDR3 contains 15 residues. In DNA form, the CDR3 reads TGCGCCAGCAGCTTGAGGCTAGCCTCCTACAATGAGCAGTTCTTC. Translated, it gives CASSLRLASYNEQFF.

The chain links TRBV5-1 to TRBJ2-1; TRBD2 matches at 9 bases. This CDR3 spans 18 amino acids. Germline lookup yields CDR1 SGHRS and CDR2 YFSETQ. The J segment lost 5 bases and the V segment lost 4 bases, leaving 16 bases of the junction unmatched. The CDR3 here is CASSASLTSGVSNNEQFF. CDR3 nucleotides: TGCGCCAGCAGCGCCAGTTTGACTAGCGGAGTTTCAAACAATGAGCAGTTCTTC.

The V gene is TRBV7-2, the J gene TRBJ2-7; tentatively, D is TRBD2 (6 bases). V lost 6 bases, J lost 8 bases, and 11 bases lay in between. This CDR3 has 11 amino acids. In germline, CDR1 is SGHTA, CDR2 FQGNSA. CDR3 coding DNA: TGTGCCAGCAGTCCCGGGAGTCAGCAGTACTTC. This translates into CASSPGSQQYF.

This sequence joins TRBV21-1 and TRBJ2-1; the D call TRBD2 from the table was never checked on the DNA. TRBV21-1 corresponds to a pseudogene. The length of the CDR3 is 14 residues. This CDR3 is CASELAGMGNEQFF. The CDR3 DNA follows: TGTGCCAGCGAACTAGCGGGAATGGGTAATGAGCAGTTCTTC.

The chain couples TRBV5-5 to TRBJ1-3; D might be TRBD1 (5 bases). Germline CDR1 is SGHKS and CDR2 is YYEKEE (reference sequence). The CDR3 covers 14 residues. Trimming took 4 bases from V and 4 from J, leaving 12 bases between them. The CDR3 loop is CASSVRVAGNTIYF. The CDR3 nucleotides read TGTGCCAGCAGCGTCAGGGTTGCCGGAAACACCATATATTTT. Together with reference TRBV5-5 and TRBJ1-3, the CDR3 gives the full variable domain: DAGVTQSPTHLIKTRGQQVTLRCSPISGHKSVSWYQQVLGQGPQFIFQYYEKEERGRGNFPDRFSARQFPNYSSELNVNALLLGDSALYLCASSVRVAGNTIYFGEGSWLTVV.

This clone was counted a single time. The V gene is TRBV5-1, the J gene TRBJ2-2, with 8 bases identical to TRBD2. The CDR3 has 15 residues. The germline CDR1 and CDR2 sequences are SGHRS and YFSETQ. The ends lost 4 bases at V and 4 bases at J; junction bases unmatched: 6. CDR3 sequence (DNA): TGCGCCAGCAGCACGACTAGCGCGTTCACCGGGGAGCTGTTTTTT. It translates to CASSTTSAFTGELFF.

This clone was detected only a few times. V gene TRBV18 combines with J gene TRBJ2-2; D might be TRBD1 (6 bases). The germline gives CDR1 KGHSH, CDR2 LQKENI. V lost 4 bases to trimming and J lost 1 base, with 7 bases between them. CDR3 length: 14 amino acids. CDR3 nucleotides: TGTGCCAGCTCACGGGACATGAACACCGGGGAGCTGTTTTTT. Protein: CASSRDMNTGELFF.

J is TRBJ2-7 and V is TRBV10-3; D not certain. The CDR3 spans 12 residues. Germline V gives CDR1 ENHRY, CDR2 SYGVKD. Between the trimmed V and J ends, which lost 2 bases and 7 bases, there was a span of 9 bases. CDR3 bases: TGTGCCATCAGTGAGAGAAACGAGGAGCAGTACTTC. Translating it yields CAISERNEEQYF.

This clone was seen a few times. The chain links TRBV10-3 to TRBJ2-6; D possibly corresponds to TRBD1 (6 bases). V was shortened by 4 bases and J by 0 bases, with 16 bases between the two germline ends. There are 18 residues in the CDR3. The germline V gene has CDR1 ENHRY and CDR2 SYGVKD. Written as DNA, the CDR3 is TGTGCCATCAGTGGTACAGGGCAATTTGTCTCTGGGGCCAACGTCCTGACTTTC. Translating it yields CAISGTGQFVSGANVLTF.

This clone was seen just once. The chain recombines TRBV7-2 with TRBJ2-7; the match to TRBD2 covers 7 bases. The CDR3 contains 12 residues. Per the germline V gene, CDR1 is SGHTA and CDR2 is FQGNSA. V trimming: 2 bases; J trimming: 9 bases; junction bases outside the gene matches: 4. The CDR3 spells CASSLSGGGQYF. The CDR3 nucleotides read TGTGCCAGCAGCTTATCGGGAGGTGGGCAGTACTTC.

This chain connects TRBV6-5 to TRBJ2-3; 8 nucleotides line up with TRBD1. The ends lost 6 bases at V and 2 bases at J; junction bases unmatched: 4. The germline V gene encodes CDR1 MNHEY and CDR2 SVGAGI. The CDR3 runs 14 residues. In nucleotides, the CDR3 is TGTGCCAGCAGAGCCAGGGGGCCCACAGATACGCAGTATTTT. Translating gives CASRARGPTDTQYF.

The chain carries TRBV28 and TRBJ2-4, with 12 bases lining up with TRBD1. The germline CDR1 and CDR2 sequences are MDHEN and SYDVKM. Trimming took 3 bases from V and 0 from J; bases not matched to a gene: 15. CDR3 length: 21 amino acids. The CDR3 coding sequence is TGTGCCAGCAGTTTCACCGGGACAGGGGGCAAAATAAACCTAGCCAAAAACATTCAGTACTTC. The encoded protein is CASSFTGTGGKINLAKNIQYF.

With respect to this clone: At one end the junction does not follow the germline gene, possibly because of a read error. Other DNA sequences in the same sample also yield this CDR3. The chain links TRBV4-3 to TRBJ2-5; 13 bases align to TRBD2. The CDR3 loop spans 16 amino acids. Germline V gives CDR1 LGHNA, CDR2 YSLEER. CDR3 sequence: CASSNGLAGVGETQYF. In nucleotides, the CDR3 is TGCGCTAGCAGCAATGGACTAGCGGGAGTTGGGGAGACCCAGTACTTC.

The chain is built from TRBV11-2 and TRBJ2-5; 8 bases are a match to TRBD1. The CDR3 runs 13 residues. The V segment lost 1 base and the J segment 6 bases; nucleotides outside the gene matches: 1. Germline values: CDR1 SGHAT, CDR2 FQNNGV. Here the CDR3 DNA reads TGTGCCAGCAGCTTAGGGACAGGGCAGACCCAGTACTTC. Translated: CASSLGTGQTQYF.

The chain combines TRBV7-6 with TRBJ2-7, with D possibly being TRBD2 (5 bases). Germline values: CDR1 SGHVS, CDR2 FNYEAQ. This CDR3 has 17 residues. Trimming took 0 bases from V and 0 from J, leaving 15 bases between them. The chain's CDR3 is CASSLAPPASLSYEQYF. CDR3 in DNA: TGTGCCAGCAGCTTAGCGCCCCCCGCTAGCCTCTCCTACGAGCAGTACTTC.

This chain connects TRBV28 to TRBJ2-7, with D perhaps matching TRBD1 (5 bases). Trimming cost V 6 bases and J 3 bases, with 12 bases left between them. The germline V gene has CDR1 MDHEN and CDR2 SYDVKM. This CDR3 has 13 residues. CDR3 loop: CASRGAGDYEQYF. In DNA, the CDR3 is TGTGCCAGCAGAGGGGCAGGCGACTACGAGCAGTACTTC.

J is TRBJ2-1 and V is TRBV6-5; D is possibly TRBD2 (5 bases). This CDR3 comprises 13 residues. V lost 4 bases and J 4 bases, leaving 8 bases between the germline ends. Germline CDR1 is MNHEY and CDR2 is SVGAGI. The CDR3 nucleotides are TGTGCCAGCAGTTCGGGGAGATACAATGAGCAGTTCTTC. Translation gives CASSSGRYNEQFF.

This clone was recorded once. V usage is TRBV5-6 and J usage is TRBJ2-1, with TRBD2 as a possible D gene (7 bases). The CDR3 spans 15 residues. CDR1 and CDR2 (germline): SGHDT, YYEEEE. V was trimmed by 4 bases and J by 9 bases, leaving 20 bases between them. CDR3 amino acids: CASSPDVRGRGEQFF. The CDR3 region has the DNA TGTGCCAGCAGCCCGGATGTGCGGGGGCGCGGTGAGCAGTTCTTC.

The V gene is TRBV7-3, the J gene TRBJ2-7, with D maybe TRBD2 (5 bases). Deletions cut 2 bases from V and 5 bases from J, with 10 bases between. Germline CDR1 SGHTA, CDR2 FQGTGA. The CDR3 is 13 residues long. In DNA, the CDR3 is TGTGCCAGCAGCTTAGGACTGCGGGACGAGCAGTACTTC. It encodes CASSLGLRDEQYF.

The sample holds one count of this clone. The chain couples TRBV11-3 to TRBJ2-5; the D is unclear. CDR1 and CDR2 (germline): SGHNT, YENEEA. The V gene lost 1 base and the J gene lost 7 bases, with 19 bases spanning the gap. This CDR3 region has 16 residues. The CDR3 DNA follows: TGTGCCAGCAGCTTAGGGAACGCCTATTTCTCGGGGACCCAGTACTTC. Encoded protein: CASSLGNAYFSGTQYF.

This chain connects TRBV7-2 to TRBJ1-2, with unresolved D. This CDR3 is 14 amino acids long. Germline lookup yields CDR1 SGHTA and CDR2 FQGNSA. V lost 2 bases and J lost 8, with 15 bases in between. CDR3 DNA sequence: TGTGCCAGCAGCTTAAGAGACGTGCGGAGAGGCTACACCTTC. Its translation is CASSLRDVRRGYTF.

This clone was found once. V is TRBV19 and J is TRBJ2-5, with TRBD2 matching over 7 bases. This CDR3 has 14 amino acids. Per germline, CDR1 LNHDA and CDR2 SQIVND (reference sequence). With 8 bases clipped from V and 4 bases from J, the junction kept 10 bases outside the gene matches. The CDR3, as DNA: TGTGCCAGTGGCGGGGCGGGAGTAGGAGAGACCCAGTACTTC. Protein product: CASGGAGVGETQYF.

The chain is built from TRBV29-1 and TRBJ1-2; maybe TRBD1 (6 bases). With 0 bases removed from V and 13 bases from J, the gap between germline ends came to 18 bases. Germline values: CDR1 SQVTM, CDR2 ANQGSEA. The CDR3 has 13 residues. Written as DNA, the CDR3 is TGCAGCGTTGAAGATCCCCAAAGGGGGGGGGTCACCTTC. As protein: CSVEDPQRGGVTF.

The chain carries TRBV7-3 and TRBJ2-1; 7 nucleotides agree with TRBD2. Germline trimming cut 5 bases from V and 0 bases from J; bases unmatched to any gene: 7. The germline V gene encodes CDR1 SGHTA and CDR2 FQGTGA. CDR3 length: 16 amino acids. CDR3 sequence reads: CASSQGGSGSYNEQFF. The CDR3 DNA reads TGTGCCAGCAGCCAGGGAGGGTCCGGCTCCTACAATGAGCAGTTCTTC.

The chain combines TRBV10-3 with TRBJ2-5, with 8 bases lining up with TRBD1. The CDR3 covers 14 residues. With V trimmed by 5 bases and J by 0 bases, 2 bases remained unmatched. Germline lookup yields CDR1 ENHRY and CDR2 SYGVKD. The DNA of the CDR3 is TGTGCCATCAGTAGGACAGGGAACCAAGAGACCCAGTACTTC. This translates into CAISRTGNQETQYF.